The clone carrying this T cell receptor (beta chain) was detected ten times or more. The antigen is unknown. From the 5' RACE reads, TCRdb called clonotypes with MiXCR, one entry per CDR3 protein. The data show under 400,000 distinct CDR3 sequences, with 7% to 9.5% seen just once and 8.5% to 10% held by the top ten. The sample originates from a study of identical twins. This CDR3 spans 15 amino acids. V was pared by 3 bases and J by 4 bases, with 4 bases of the junction left unmatched. Germline V CDR1 and CDR2: SQVTM, ANQGSEA. Study results and caveats: Twins' excess sharing was less marked for out-of-frame beta sequences. Out-of-frame alpha sequences common to twins were enriched for low generation probability. Without tracking the same donors, conclusions rested on cross-sectional statistical analysis.

The chain couples TRBV29-1 to TRBJ2-6; TRBD1 matches 9 bases. This receptor was obtained from a woman in her fifties or sixties in good health. Sequencing input: naive T cells sorted from blood. CDR3 nucleotide sequence: TGCAGCGTTGAGTACAGGGGGCCCGGGGCCAACGTCCTGACTTTC. It translates to CSVEYRGPGANVLTF.